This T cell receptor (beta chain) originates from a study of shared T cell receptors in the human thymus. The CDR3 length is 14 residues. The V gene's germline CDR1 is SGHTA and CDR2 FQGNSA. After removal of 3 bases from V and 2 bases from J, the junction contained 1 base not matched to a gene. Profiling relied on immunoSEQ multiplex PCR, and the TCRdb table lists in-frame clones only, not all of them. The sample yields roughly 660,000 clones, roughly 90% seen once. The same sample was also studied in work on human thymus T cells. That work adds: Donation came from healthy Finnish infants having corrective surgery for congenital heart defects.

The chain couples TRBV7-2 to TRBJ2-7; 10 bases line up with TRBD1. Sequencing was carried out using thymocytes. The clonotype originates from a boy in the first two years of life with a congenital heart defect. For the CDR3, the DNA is TGTGCCAGCAGCTTCGACAGGGGGCCCTACGAGCAGTACTTC. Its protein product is CASSFDRGPYEQYF.